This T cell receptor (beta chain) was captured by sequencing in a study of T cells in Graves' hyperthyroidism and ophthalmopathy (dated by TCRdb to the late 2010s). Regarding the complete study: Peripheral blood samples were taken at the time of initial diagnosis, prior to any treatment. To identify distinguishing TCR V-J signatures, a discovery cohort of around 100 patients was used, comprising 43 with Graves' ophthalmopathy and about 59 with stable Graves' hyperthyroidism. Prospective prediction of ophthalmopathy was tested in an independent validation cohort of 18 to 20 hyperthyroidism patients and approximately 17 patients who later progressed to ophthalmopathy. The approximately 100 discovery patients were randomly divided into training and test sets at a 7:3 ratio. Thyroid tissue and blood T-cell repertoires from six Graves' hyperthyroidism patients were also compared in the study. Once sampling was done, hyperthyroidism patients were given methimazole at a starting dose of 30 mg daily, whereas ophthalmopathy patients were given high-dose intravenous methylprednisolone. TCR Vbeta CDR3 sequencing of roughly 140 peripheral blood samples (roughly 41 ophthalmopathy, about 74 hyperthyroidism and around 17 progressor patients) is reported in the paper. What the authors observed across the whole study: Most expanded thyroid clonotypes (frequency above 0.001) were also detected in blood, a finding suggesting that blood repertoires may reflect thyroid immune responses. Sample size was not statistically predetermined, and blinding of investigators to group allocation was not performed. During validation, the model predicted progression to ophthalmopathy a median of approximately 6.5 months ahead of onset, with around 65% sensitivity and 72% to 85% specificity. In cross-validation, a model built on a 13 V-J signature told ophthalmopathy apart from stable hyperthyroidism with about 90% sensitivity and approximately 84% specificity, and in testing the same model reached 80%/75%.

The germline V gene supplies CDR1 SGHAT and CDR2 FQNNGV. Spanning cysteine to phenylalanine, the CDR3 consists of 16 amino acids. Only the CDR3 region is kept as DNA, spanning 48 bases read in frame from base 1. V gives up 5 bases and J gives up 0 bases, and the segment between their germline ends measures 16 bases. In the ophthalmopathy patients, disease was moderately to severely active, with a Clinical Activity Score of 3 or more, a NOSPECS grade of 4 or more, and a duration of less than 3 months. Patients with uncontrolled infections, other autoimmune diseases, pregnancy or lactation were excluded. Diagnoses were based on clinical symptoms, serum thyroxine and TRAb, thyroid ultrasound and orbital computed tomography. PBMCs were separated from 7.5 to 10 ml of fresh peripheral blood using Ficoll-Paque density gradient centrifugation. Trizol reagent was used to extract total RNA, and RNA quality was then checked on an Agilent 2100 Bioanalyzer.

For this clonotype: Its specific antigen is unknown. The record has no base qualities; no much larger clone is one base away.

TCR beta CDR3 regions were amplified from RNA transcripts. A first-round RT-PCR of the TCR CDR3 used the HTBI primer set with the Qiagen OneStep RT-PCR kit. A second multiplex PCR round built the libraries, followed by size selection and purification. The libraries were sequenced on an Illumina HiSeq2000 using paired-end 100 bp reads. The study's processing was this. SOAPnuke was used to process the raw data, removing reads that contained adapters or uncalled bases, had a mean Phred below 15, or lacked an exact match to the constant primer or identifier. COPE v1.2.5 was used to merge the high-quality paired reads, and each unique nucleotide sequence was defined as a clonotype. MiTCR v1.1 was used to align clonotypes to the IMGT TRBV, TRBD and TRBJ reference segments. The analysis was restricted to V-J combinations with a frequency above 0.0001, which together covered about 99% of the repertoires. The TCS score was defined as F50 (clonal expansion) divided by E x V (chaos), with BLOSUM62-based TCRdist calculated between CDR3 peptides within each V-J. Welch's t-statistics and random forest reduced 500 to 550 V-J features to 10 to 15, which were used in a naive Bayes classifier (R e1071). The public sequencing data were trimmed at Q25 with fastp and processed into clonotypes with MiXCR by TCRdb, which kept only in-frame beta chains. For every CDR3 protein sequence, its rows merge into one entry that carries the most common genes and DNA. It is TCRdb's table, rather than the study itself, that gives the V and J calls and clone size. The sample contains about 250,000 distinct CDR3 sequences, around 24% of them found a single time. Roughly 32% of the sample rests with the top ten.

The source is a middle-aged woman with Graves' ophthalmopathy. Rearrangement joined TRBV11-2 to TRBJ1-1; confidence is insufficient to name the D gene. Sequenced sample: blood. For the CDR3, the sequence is CASSRFPTVVNTEAFF. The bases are TGTGCCAGCAGCCGTTTCCCCACAGTCGTGAACACTGAAGCTTTCTTT.